These 30 T cell receptor beta chains share one sample of origin, sequenced in a study of graft-versus-host responses after intestinal transplantation. Which antigens these TCRs recognize remains unknown. Assay used: immunoSEQ multiplex PCR; TCRdb lists only in-frame clones, some missing. The data show some 35,000 clones, less than 95% seen once. Material: unstimulated CD4+ T cells sorted from spleen or lymph node cells, obtained before transplant. These receptors all come from a human donor who was the organ donor for an intestinal transplant.

The chain employs TRBV9 and TRBJ2-3, with 12 bases lining up with TRBD2. J lost 8 bases, V lost 0 bases, and 1 base had no gene match. Germline CDR1 SGDLS, CDR2 YYNGEE. The CDR3 totals 14 residues. The CDR3 protein is CASSVGTSGATQYF. CDR3 sequence (DNA): TGTGCCAGCAGCGTAGGGACTAGCGGGGCTACGCAGTATTTT.

The gene calls are TRBV4-2 and TRBJ2-7; D may be TRBD1 or TRBD2 (5 bases each). Deletions cut 0 bases from V and 0 bases from J, with 9 bases between. Germline CDR1 LGHNA, CDR2 YNFKEQ. This CDR3 region has 15 residues. Here the CDR3 reads CASSQEGDVSYEQYF. The CDR3 nucleotides are TGTGCCAGCAGCCAAGAGGGGGACGTCTCCTACGAGCAGTACTTC.

This chain links TRBV19 with TRBJ1-2; TRBD1 matches at 9 bases. The germline V gene encodes CDR1 LNHDA and CDR2 SQIVND (reference sequence). J was trimmed by 7 bases and V by 5 bases; bases with no gene match: 5. The CDR3 spans 13 residues. Written as DNA, the CDR3 is TGTGCCAGTAGTCCCACAGGGGGCGTTGGCTACACCTTC. Amino acid sequence: CASSPTGGVGYTF.

V is TRBV6-1 and J is TRBJ2-1, with D possibly being TRBD1 or TRBD2 (5 bases each). Germline V gene lookup returns CDR1 MNHNS and CDR2 SASEGT. V was shortened by 2 bases and J by 4 bases, with 12 bases between the two germline ends. This CDR3 spans 15 amino acids. CDR3 sequence: CASSEWGKKYNEQFF. The CDR3 bases are TGTGCCAGCAGTGAATGGGGGAAGAAATACAATGAGCAGTTCTTC.

This sequence joins TRBV7-9 and TRBJ1-6, with no clear D. Germline V gene lookup returns CDR1 SEHNR and CDR2 FQNEAQ (reference sequence). Trimming pared 1 base from V and 11 bases from J, leaving 12 bases between. This CDR3 comprises 14 residues. CDR3 protein: CASSLDPGSAPLHF. CDR3 DNA sequence: TGTGCCAGCAGCTTAGATCCGGGCAGTGCACCCCTCCACTTT.

This clone was seen just once. J is TRBJ2-3 and V is TRBV2; tentatively, D is TRBD1 or TRBD2 (5 bases each). The CDR3 loop spans 14 amino acids. V was clipped by 7 bases and J by 4 bases, with 15 bases between them. Germline V gives CDR1 SNHLY, CDR2 FYNNEI. The CDR3 DNA is TGTGCCAGCAACCGGGGCCCACTGGCAGATACGCAGTATTTT. This sequence encodes CASNRGPLADTQYF. Variable domain in full (rest from reference TRBV2 and TRBJ2-3): EPEVTQTPSHQVTQMGQEVILRCVPISNHLYFYWYRQILGQKVEFLVSFYNNEISEKSEIFDDQFSVERPDGSNFTLKIRSTKLEDSAMYFCASNRGPLADTQYFGPGTRLTVL.

This rearrangement joins TRBV2 to TRBJ1-5; D unresolved. Trimming removed 2 bases from V and 6 bases from J, with 14 bases in between. Germline CDR1 is SNHLY and CDR2 is FYNNEI. The CDR3 runs to 15 residues. CDR3 sequence reads: CASSESLQIGQPQHF. DNA for the CDR3: TGTGCCAGCAGTGAATCCCTACAGATCGGTCAGCCCCAGCATTTT. Full variable domain (outside the CDR3, taken from reference TRBV2 and TRBJ1-5): EPEVTQTPSHQVTQMGQEVILRCVPISNHLYFYWYRQILGQKVEFLVSFYNNEISEKSEIFDDQFSVERPDGSNFTLKIRSTKLEDSAMYFCASSESLQIGQPQHFGDGTRLSIL.

The chain recombines TRBV4-1 with TRBJ2-5, with a possible D match to TRBD2 (6 bases). This CDR3 contains 17 residues. Germline CDR1 is MGHRA and CDR2 is YSYEKL. Trimming took off 1 base at V and 4 bases at J, with 19 bases between the two ends. CDR3 DNA: TGCGCCAGCAGCCAAGGCTCGCGGGGCTATGGGGGAGAGACCCAGTACTTC. This translates into CASSQGSRGYGGETQYF.

This CDR3 reads CASSDGTGERELSNQPQHF. As DNA, the CDR3 is TGTGCCAGCAGTGACGGGACAGGGGAGAGGGAACTTAGCAATCAGCCCCAGCATTTT. J is TRBJ1-5 and V is TRBV6-4; 10 bases line up with TRBD1. This CDR3 is 19 amino acids long. Germline values: CDR1 MRHNA, CDR2 SNTAGT. The J segment lost 0 bases and the V segment lost 2 bases, leaving 10 bases of the junction unmatched.

The chain has TRBV5-4 and TRBJ2-1; D is possibly TRBD2 (6 bases). Germline loops: CDR1 SGHNT, CDR2 YYREEE (reference sequence). The CDR3 covers 15 residues. With 4 bases removed from V and 0 bases from J, the gap between germline ends came to 11 bases. The CDR3 coding sequence is TGTGCCAGCAGCCCTAGCGCGAGCTCCTACAATGAGCAGTTCTTC. This codes for CASSPSASSYNEQFF.

V usage is TRBV7-9 and J usage is TRBJ2-4; 11 bases fit TRBD2. Germline V gives CDR1 SEHNR, CDR2 FQNEAQ (reference sequence). Trimming removed 5 bases from V and 8 bases from J; junction bases left unmatched: 8. This CDR3 spans 15 amino acids. CDR3 protein: CASSPTSGGRDIQYF. The CDR3 nucleotides are TGTGCCAGCAGCCCTACTAGCGGGGGAAGGGACATTCAGTACTTC.

This chain joins TRBV6-1 and TRBJ2-7; D not resolved. Trimming pared 0 bases from V and 6 bases from J, leaving 6 bases between. The V gene's germline CDR1 is MNHNS and CDR2 SASEGT. There are 12 residues in the CDR3. CDR3 protein: CASSEAGTEQYF. In nucleotides, the CDR3 is TGTGCCAGCAGTGAAGCGGGAACCGAGCAGTACTTC.

The V gene is TRBV5-1, the J gene TRBJ1-4; D uncertain. This CDR3 is built from 17 residues. In germline, CDR1 is SGHRS, CDR2 YFSETQ. V dropped 4 bases and J dropped 6 bases, with 22 bases sitting between them. The CDR3 nucleotides are TGCGCCAGCAGCCTGGTGGGCACGGGTCACTGGGATGAAAAACTGTTTTTT. Amino acid sequence: CASSLVGTGHWDEKLFF.

The chain employs TRBV5-1 and TRBJ1-1; D not resolved. The germline CDR1 and CDR2 sequences are SGHRS and YFSETQ. This CDR3 region has 14 residues. Trimming took 2 bases from V and 3 from J, leaving 11 bases between them. Written as DNA, the CDR3 is TGCGCCAGCAGCTTTCGCAGGCCTTACACTGAAGCTTTCTTT. Translation gives CASSFRRPYTEAFF.

The chain joins TRBV6-5 to TRBJ1-2; 7 bases are shared with TRBD1. With 7 bases clipped from V and 2 bases from J, the junction kept 10 bases outside the gene matches. This CDR3 contains 15 residues. Germline CDR1 reads MNHEY; CDR2 reads SVGAGI. CDR3: CASTQKGARNYGYTF. CDR3 coding DNA: TGTGCCAGCACCCAAAAGGGGGCGCGAAACTATGGCTACACCTTC.

The chain uses TRBV7-9 and TRBJ1-1, with 8 bases matching TRBD1. The V segment lost 1 base and the J segment 0 bases; nucleotides outside the gene matches: 7. This CDR3 contains 17 residues. Looked up from germline, CDR1 is SEHNR and CDR2 is FQNEAQ (reference sequence). CDR3 coding DNA: TGTGCCAGCAGCTTAGGTCAGGGGGCAGAAATGAACACTGAAGCTTTCTTT. Its protein is CASSLGQGAEMNTEAFF.

The chain combines TRBV5-1 with TRBJ1-1; no definite D call. CDR3 length equals 14 residues. Trimming removed 4 bases at V and 4 bases at J, with 14 bases between. Germline loops: CDR1 SGHRS, CDR2 YFSETQ. CDR3 in amino acids: CASSTGSDGTEAFF. CDR3 sequence (DNA): TGCGCCAGCAGCACTGGGAGTGATGGCACTGAAGCTTTCTTT.

The chain employs TRBV11-2 and TRBJ2-7; 9 nucleotides match TRBD2. V gave up 1 base and J gave up 4 bases; unmatched junction bases: 5. The CDR3 sequence is 15 residues long. Germline values: CDR1 SGHAT, CDR2 FQNNGV. Written as DNA, the CDR3 is TGTGCCAGCAGCTTAGTTTCTAGCGGGGCATACGAGCAGTACTTC. Protein product: CASSLVSSGAYEQYF. Full variable domain (rest looked up from reference TRBV11-2 and TRBJ2-7): EAGVAQSPRYKIIEKRQSVAFWCNPISGHATLYWYQQILGQGPKLLIQFQNNGVVDDSQLPKDRFSAERLKGVDSTLKIQPAKLEDSAVYLCASSLVSSGAYEQYFGPGTRLTVT.

The gene calls are TRBV25-1 and TRBJ2-3; 15 bases map to TRBD2. V lost 3 bases, J lost 2 bases, and 3 bases stayed unmatched. The CDR3 covers 17 residues. Germline V lookup: CDR1 MGHDK, CDR2 SYGVNS. In DNA form, the CDR3 reads TGTGCCAGCAGTGACTGGACTAGCGGGGGGGCCACAGATACGCAGTATTTT. Its translation: CASSDWTSGGATDTQYF.

The gene calls are TRBV4-1 and TRBJ2-3, with 7 bases fitting TRBD2. J lost 6 bases, V lost 0 bases, and 15 bases had no gene match. Germline values: CDR1 MGHRA, CDR2 YSYEKL. This CDR3 has 18 amino acids. For the CDR3, the DNA is TGCGCCAGCAGCCAAGATCACGGTGGCGGGGGAGTCCCGGATACGCAGTATTTT. This sequence encodes CASSQDHGGGGVPDTQYF.

The V and J genes are TRBV7-3 and TRBJ1-1; 8 nucleotides agree with TRBD1. The CDR3 is made up of 14 amino acids. Losses at the gene ends were 5 bases for V and 1 base for J; bases not matched to a gene: 3. Germline CDR1 SGHTA, CDR2 FQGTGA. As DNA, the CDR3 is TGTGCCAGCAGCCCGACAGGGGCGAACACTGAAGCTTTCTTT. It encodes CASSPTGANTEAFF.

The V and J genes are TRBV7-6 and TRBJ2-2; D is unclear. The CDR3 consists of 12 residues. From germline, CDR1 is SGHVS and CDR2 FNYEAQ. Trimming cost V 6 bases and J 5 bases, with 7 bases left between them. The CDR3 DNA reads TGTGCCAGCAGAAACAAAACCGGGGAGCTGTTTTTT. Its protein is CASRNKTGELFF.

The chain employs TRBV28 and TRBJ2-5; D call uncertain. The end of the DNA is better explained by TRBJ2-7, so the J call may be wrong. This CDR3 has 14 residues. Germline V gene data show CDR1 as MDHEN and CDR2 as SYDVKM. The CDR3 coding sequence is TGTGCCAGCAGTTTATCCGCAAGGTCCGGCGAGCAGTACTTC. This sequence encodes CASSLSARSGEQYF.

The V gene is TRBV7-2, the J gene TRBJ2-7; D could derive from TRBD1 or TRBD2 (5 bases each). Germline values: CDR1 SGHTA, CDR2 FQGNSA. With 4 bases removed from V and 2 bases from J, the gap between germline ends came to 12 bases. The length of the CDR3 is 14 residues. CDR3 region: CASSWDLGPYEQYF. CDR3 DNA: TGTGCCAGCAGCTGGGACCTAGGACCCTACGAGCAGTACTTC.

V usage is TRBV20-1 and J usage is TRBJ1-2; D not certain. Trimming pared 7 bases from V and 1 base from J, leaving 7 bases between. CDR1 is DFQATT, CDR2 SNEGSKA, per germline (reference sequence). The CDR3 loop spans 11 amino acids. CDR3: CSVNSNYGYTF. The CDR3 DNA reads TGCAGTGTCAATAGTAACTATGGCTACACCTTC.

This chain joins TRBV14 and TRBJ1-2; D is uncertain. The CDR3 runs to 15 residues. Germline assignment: CDR1 SGHDN and CDR2 FVKESK. Trimming shortened V by 1 base and J by 2 bases, and 11 bases separated the two germline ends. The CDR3 DNA follows: TGTGCCAGCAGCCAAGCCTCGACGCCGAACTATGGCTACACCTTC. Its protein is CASSQASTPNYGYTF.

V usage is TRBV19 and J usage is TRBJ1-2, with D maybe TRBD1 (6 bases). Germline assignment: CDR1 LNHDA and CDR2 SQIVND (reference sequence). The ends were cut back, 9 bases at V and 7 bases at J, with 15 bases in the middle. This CDR3 contains 12 residues. The DNA of the CDR3 is TGTGCCAGCCGAACAGGGTTAAGTGGCTACACCTTC. Encoded protein: CASRTGLSGYTF. Drawing the rest from reference TRBV19 and TRBJ1-2, the complete variable domain is DGGITQSPKYLFRKEGQNVTLSCEQNLNHDAMYWYRQDPGQGLRLIYYSQIVNDFQKGDIAEGYSVSREKKESFPLTVTSAQKNPTAFYLCASRTGLSGYTFGSGTRLTVV.

This chain uses TRBV30 with TRBJ2-7; 8 bases match TRBD1. In germline, CDR1 is GTSNPN, CDR2 SVGIG (reference sequence). This CDR3 comprises 12 residues. The V segment lost 5 bases and the J segment 0 bases; nucleotides outside the gene matches: 0. Here the CDR3 DNA reads TGTGCCTGGGGGACAGGCTCCTACGAGCAGTACTTC. Amino acids: CAWGTGSYEQYF.

The chain links TRBV5-4 to TRBJ2-7; 10 nucleotides align to TRBD1. The V segment lost 3 bases and the J segment 3 bases; nucleotides outside the gene matches: 12. CDR3 length: 17 residues. Germline lookup yields CDR1 SGHNT and CDR2 YYREEE (reference sequence). DNA of the CDR3: TGTGCCAGCAGCTACGGGACCCGGGACAGGGGCTTCTACGAGCAGTACTTC. It codes for CASSYGTRDRGFYEQYF.

The chain carries TRBV27 and TRBJ2-5; tentative D call: TRBD1 (6 bases). V lost 6 bases to trimming and J lost 1 base, with 9 bases between them. The length of the CDR3 is 13 residues. CDR1 and CDR2 (germline): MNHEY, SMNVEV (reference sequence). DNA for the CDR3: TGTGCCAGCAGGACAGGTTCCCAAGAGACCCAGTACTTC. This sequence encodes CASRTGSQETQYF.